This T cell receptor beta chain was sequenced during a study of blood T cell repertoires in COVID-19. The method was immunoSEQ multiplex PCR; TCRdb's version includes in-frame clones alone and lacks a portion of them. The data contain approximately 240,000 clones, roughly 87% of them seen just once; the ten biggest clones take up around 6%. Trimming removed 5 bases from V and 2 bases from J, with 16 bases in between. The CDR3 consists of 15 residues. CDR1 and CDR2 (germline): LGHDT, YNNKEL (reference sequence). Sequencing was performed on PBMCs or T cells enriched from blood (not recorded which). V is TRBV3-1 (or the pseudogene TRBV3-2) and J is TRBJ2-7; perhaps TRBD2 as D (6 bases). The receptor was isolated from a woman in her 30s with acute COVID-19. CDR3 protein: CASSKRVISPYEQYF. The CDR3 DNA reads as TGTGCCAGCAGCAAGCGGGTAATAAGCCCCTACGAGCAGTACTTC.